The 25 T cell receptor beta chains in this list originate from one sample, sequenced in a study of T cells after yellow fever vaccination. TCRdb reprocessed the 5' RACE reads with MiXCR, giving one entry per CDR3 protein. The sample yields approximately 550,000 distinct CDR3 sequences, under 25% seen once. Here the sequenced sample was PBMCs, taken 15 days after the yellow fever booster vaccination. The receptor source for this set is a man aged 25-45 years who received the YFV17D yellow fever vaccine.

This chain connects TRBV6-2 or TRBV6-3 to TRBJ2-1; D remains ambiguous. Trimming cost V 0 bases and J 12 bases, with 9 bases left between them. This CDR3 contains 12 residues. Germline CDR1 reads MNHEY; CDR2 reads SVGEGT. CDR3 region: CASSYSLKAQFF. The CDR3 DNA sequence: TGTGCCAGCAGTTACTCCCTCAAGGCGCAGTTCTTC.

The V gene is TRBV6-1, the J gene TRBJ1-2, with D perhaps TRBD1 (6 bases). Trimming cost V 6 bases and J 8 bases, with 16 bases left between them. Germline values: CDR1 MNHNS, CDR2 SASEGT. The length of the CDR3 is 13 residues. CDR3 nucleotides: TGTGCCAGCAGCCTCAGTCCCAGGGGAGGCTACACCTTC. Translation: CASSLSPRGGYTF.

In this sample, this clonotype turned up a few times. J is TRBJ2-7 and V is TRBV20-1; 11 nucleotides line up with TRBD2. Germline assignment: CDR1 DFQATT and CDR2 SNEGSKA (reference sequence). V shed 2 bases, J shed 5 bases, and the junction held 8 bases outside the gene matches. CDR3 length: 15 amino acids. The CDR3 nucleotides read TGCAGTGCTAGAAGGACTAGCGGGTGGGGTGACGAGCAGTACTTC. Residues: CSARRTSGWGDEQYF.

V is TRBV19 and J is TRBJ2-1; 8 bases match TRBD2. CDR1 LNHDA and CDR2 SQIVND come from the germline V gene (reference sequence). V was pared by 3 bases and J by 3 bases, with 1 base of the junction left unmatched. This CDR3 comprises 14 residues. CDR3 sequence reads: CASSILAGYNEQFF. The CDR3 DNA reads TGTGCCAGTAGTATCCTAGCGGGCTACAATGAGCAGTTCTTC. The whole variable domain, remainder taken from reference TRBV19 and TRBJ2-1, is DGGITQSPKYLFRKEGQNVTLSCEQNLNHDAMYWYRQDPGQGLRLIYYSQIVNDFQKGDIAEGYSVSREKKESFPLTVTSAQKNPTAFYLCASSILAGYNEQFFGPGTRLTVL.

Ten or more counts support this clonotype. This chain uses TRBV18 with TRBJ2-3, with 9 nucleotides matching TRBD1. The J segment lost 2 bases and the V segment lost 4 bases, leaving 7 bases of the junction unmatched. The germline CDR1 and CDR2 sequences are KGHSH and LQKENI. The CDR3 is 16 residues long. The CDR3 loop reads CASSRLGQGSTDTQYF. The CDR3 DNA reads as TGTGCCAGCTCACGTCTGGGACAGGGTTCCACAGATACGCAGTATTTT.

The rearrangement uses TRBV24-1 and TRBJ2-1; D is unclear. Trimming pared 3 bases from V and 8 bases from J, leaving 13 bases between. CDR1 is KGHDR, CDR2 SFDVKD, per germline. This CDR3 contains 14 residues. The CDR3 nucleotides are TGTGCCACCAGTGATGTGGGATCCGTCGATGAGCAGTTCTTC. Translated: CATSDVGSVDEQFF.

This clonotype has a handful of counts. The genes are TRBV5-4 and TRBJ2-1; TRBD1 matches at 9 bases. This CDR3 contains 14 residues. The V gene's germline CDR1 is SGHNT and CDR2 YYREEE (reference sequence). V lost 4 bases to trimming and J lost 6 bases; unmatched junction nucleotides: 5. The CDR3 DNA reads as TGTGCCAGCAGCAAGCGGGACAGGGTCAATGAGCAGTTCTTC. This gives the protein CASSKRDRVNEQFF.

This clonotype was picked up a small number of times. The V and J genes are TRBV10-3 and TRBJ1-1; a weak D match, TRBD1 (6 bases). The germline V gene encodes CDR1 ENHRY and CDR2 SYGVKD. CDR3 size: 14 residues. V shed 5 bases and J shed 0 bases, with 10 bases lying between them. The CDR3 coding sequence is TGTGCCATCAGTCCCGGGACATTGAACACTGAAGCTTTCTTT. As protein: CAISPGTLNTEAFF.

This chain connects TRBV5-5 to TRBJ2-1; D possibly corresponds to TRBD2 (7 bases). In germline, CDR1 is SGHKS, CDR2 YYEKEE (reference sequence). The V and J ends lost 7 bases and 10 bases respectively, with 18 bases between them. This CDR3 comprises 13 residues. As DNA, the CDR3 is TGTGCCAGCTGGCGAGGGGGGGTCCGCGAGCAGTTCTTC. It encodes CASWRGGVREQFF.

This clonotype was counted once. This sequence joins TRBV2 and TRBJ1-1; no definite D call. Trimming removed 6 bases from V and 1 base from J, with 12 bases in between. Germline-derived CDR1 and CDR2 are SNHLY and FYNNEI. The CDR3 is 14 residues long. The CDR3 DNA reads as TGTGCCAGCAGCGGAGGTGGAGGGAACACTGAAGCTTTCTTT. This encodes CASSGGGGNTEAFF.

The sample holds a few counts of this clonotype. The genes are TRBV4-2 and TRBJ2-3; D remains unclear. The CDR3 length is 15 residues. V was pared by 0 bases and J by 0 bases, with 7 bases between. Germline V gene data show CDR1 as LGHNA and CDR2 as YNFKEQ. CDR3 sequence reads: CASSQDLASTDTQYF. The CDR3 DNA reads TGTGCCAGCAGCCAAGATCTCGCAAGCACAGATACGCAGTATTTT.

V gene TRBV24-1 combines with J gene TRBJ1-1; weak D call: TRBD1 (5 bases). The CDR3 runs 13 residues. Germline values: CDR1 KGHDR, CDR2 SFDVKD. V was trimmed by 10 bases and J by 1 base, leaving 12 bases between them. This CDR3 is CATSRGGNTEAFF. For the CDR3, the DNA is TGTGCCACGAGCCGCGGGGGGAACACTGAAGCTTTCTTT.

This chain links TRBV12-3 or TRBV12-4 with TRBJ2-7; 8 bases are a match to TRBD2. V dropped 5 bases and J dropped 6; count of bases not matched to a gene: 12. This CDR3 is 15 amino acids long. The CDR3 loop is CASSPKREYSREQYF. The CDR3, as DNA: TGTGCCAGCAGTCCGAAGCGGGAGTATTCTCGCGAGCAGTACTTC.

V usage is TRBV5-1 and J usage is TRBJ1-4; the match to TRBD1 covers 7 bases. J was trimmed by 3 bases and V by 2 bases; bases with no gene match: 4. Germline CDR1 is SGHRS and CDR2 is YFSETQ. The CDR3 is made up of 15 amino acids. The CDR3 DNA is TGCGCCAGCAGCTTCCCGGGACAGCCTAATGAAAAACTGTTTTTT. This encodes CASSFPGQPNEKLFF.

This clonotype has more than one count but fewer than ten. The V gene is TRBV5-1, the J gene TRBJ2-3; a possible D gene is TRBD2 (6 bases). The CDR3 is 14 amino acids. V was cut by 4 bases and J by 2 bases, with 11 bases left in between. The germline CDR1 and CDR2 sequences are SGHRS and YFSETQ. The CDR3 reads CASSPGTYTDTQYF. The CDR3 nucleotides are TGCGCCAGCAGCCCCGGGACTTACACAGATACGCAGTATTTT.

CDR3 sequence: CSAGEVSGRNEQFF. The CDR3 nucleotides read TGCAGTGCCGGCGAGGTTAGCGGGAGGAATGAGCAGTTCTTC. The chain has TRBV20-1 and TRBJ2-1; TRBD2 matches at 10 bases. The CDR3 contains 14 residues. Losses at the gene ends were 6 bases for V and 7 bases for J; bases not matched to a gene: 9. Germline V gives CDR1 DFQATT, CDR2 SNEGSKA (reference sequence).

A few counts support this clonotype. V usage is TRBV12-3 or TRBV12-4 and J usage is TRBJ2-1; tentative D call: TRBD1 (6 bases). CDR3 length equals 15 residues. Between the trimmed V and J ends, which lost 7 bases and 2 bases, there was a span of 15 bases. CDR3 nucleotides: TGTGCCAGCATCCAGGGGCACGAGCCCTACAATGAGCAGTTCTTC. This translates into CASIQGHEPYNEQFF.

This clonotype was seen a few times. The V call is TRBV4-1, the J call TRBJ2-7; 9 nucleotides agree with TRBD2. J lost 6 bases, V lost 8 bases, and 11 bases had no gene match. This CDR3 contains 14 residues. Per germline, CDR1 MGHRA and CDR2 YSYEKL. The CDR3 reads CASGYGAGGSEQYF. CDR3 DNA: TGCGCCAGCGGTTACGGAGCGGGAGGATCCGAGCAGTACTTC.

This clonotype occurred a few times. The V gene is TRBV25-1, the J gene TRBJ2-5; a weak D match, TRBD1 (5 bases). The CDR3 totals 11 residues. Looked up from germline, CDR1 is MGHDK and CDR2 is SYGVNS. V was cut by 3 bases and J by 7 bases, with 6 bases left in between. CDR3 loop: CASSDQGTQYF. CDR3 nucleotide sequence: TGTGCCAGCAGTGACCAGGGGACCCAGTACTTC.

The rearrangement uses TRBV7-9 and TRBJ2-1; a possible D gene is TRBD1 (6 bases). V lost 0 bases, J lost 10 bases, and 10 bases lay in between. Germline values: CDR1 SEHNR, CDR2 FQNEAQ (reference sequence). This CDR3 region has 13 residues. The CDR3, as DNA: TGTGCCAGCAGCTTAGCGGCGAGGGGGGAGCAGTTCTTC. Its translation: CASSLAARGEQFF.

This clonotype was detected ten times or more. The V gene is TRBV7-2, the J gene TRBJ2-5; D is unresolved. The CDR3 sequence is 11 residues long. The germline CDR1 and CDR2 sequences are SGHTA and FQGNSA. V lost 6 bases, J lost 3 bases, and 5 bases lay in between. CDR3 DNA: TGTGCCAGCAGTCCTAAAGAGACCCAGTACTTC. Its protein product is CASSPKETQYF.

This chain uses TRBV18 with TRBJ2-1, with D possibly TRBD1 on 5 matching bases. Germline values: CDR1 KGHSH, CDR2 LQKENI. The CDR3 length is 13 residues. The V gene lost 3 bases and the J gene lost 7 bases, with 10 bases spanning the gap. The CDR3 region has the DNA TGTGCCAGCTCACCCGACAGCGTTAATGAGCAGTTCTTC. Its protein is CASSPDSVNEQFF.

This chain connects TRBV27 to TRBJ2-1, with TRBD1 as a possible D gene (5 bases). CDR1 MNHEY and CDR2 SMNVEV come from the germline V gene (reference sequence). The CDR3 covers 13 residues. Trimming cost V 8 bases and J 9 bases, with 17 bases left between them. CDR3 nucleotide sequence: TGTGCCAGCCAATGGGGCCAAGATGGTGAGCAGTTCTTC. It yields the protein CASQWGQDGEQFF.

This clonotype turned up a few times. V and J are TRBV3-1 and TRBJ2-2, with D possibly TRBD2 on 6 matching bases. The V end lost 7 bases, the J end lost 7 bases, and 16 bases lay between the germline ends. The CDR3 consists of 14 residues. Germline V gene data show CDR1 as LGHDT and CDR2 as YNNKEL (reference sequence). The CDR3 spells CASKGARRGGELFF. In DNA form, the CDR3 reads TGTGCCAGCAAGGGAGCCCGGCGGGGCGGGGAGCTGTTTTTT.

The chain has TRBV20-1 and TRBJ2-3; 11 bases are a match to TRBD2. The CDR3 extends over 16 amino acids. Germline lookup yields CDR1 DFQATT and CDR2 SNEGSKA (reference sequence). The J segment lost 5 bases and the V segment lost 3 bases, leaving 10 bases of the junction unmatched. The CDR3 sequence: CSARGTSGPGGDTQYF. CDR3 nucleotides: TGCAGTGCTAGGGGGACTAGCGGCCCTGGGGGAGATACGCAGTATTTT.